The clone carrying this T cell receptor (beta chain) was seen a handful of times. This clone may be a read error of a much larger clone one base away. The data are from a study of identical twins. In TCRdb, the 5' RACE reads were re-called with MiXCR into one record per CDR3 protein. Altogether around 450,000 distinct CDR3 sequences are present, 14% being singletons, with the ten largest covering around 0.52%. Trimming cost V 4 bases and J 3 bases; bases outside gene matches: 2. Germline-derived CDR1 and CDR2 are SGHTS and YDEGEE. There are 15 residues in the CDR3. These same data were also listed under a study on yellow fever vaccine responses in identical twins.

The sequencing input was CD4+ T cells sorted from blood. The clonotype was recovered from a woman in her late teens or twenties in good health. This chain joins TRBV5-8 and TRBJ2-1; 12 nucleotides line up with TRBD2. The CDR3 nucleotides are TGTGCCAGCAGCGCGGGACTAGCGGGCTACAATGAGCAGTTCTTC. It yields the protein CASSAGLAGYNEQFF.